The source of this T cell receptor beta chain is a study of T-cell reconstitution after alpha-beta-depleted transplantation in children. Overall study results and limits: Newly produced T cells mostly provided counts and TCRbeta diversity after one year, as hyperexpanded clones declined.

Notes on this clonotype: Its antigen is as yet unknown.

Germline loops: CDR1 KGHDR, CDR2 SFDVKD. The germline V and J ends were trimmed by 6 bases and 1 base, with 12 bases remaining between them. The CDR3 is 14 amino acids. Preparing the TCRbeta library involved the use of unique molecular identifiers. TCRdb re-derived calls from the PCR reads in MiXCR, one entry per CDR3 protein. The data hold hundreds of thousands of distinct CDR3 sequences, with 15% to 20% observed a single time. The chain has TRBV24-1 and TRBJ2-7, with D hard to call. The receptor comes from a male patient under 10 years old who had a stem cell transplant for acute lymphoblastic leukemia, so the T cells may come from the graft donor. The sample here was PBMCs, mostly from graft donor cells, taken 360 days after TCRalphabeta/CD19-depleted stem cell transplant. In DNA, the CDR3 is TGTGCCACCAGTTCTGCAGGCGAGTCCTACGAGCAGTACTTC. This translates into CATSSAGESYEQYF.